This T cell receptor (beta chain) was identified in a study of cytomegalovirus exposure and HLA in healthy donors. Study-wide context: The 120 validation repertoires and the 666 first-cohort repertoires shared a platform, a later analysis reported.

The germline CDR1 and CDR2 sequences are SQVTM and ANQGSEA. The J segment lost 2 bases and the V segment lost 7 bases, leaving 16 bases of the junction unmatched. The CDR3 contains 16 residues. Study results and caveats: Cytomegalovirus status was reportedly diagnosed by the classifier with high specificity and sensitivity. The study recorded 164 TCR beta chains that were cytomegalovirus-associated. Subsequent analysis found a tendency for first-cohort TCR clusters to co-occur within the 90 to 150 validation repertoires.

The protocol was immunoSEQ multiplex PCR, while the TCRdb copy is restricted to in-frame clones and leaves out a portion. The table shows about 130,000 clones, with 95% to 96% occurring only once. Comment on this clone: The antigen is undetermined.

This sequence originates from a young man in good health and CMV-seronegative. V and J are TRBV29-1 and TRBJ2-5, with 7 bases matching TRBD1. The sample was PBMCs. CDR3 sequence (DNA): TGCAGCGCCGCACAGGACAGGACTTCCCCTCAAGAGACCCAGTACTTC. Translation gives CSAAQDRTSPQETQYF.